Below, one TCR beta chain is given with its context. Its specificity is unknown. Anyone with autoimmune disease history or systemic immunosuppression was excluded. Germline loops: CDR1 SGDLS, CDR2 YYNGEE. Trimming took 0 bases from V and 4 from J; bases not matched to a gene: 3. There are 15 residues in the CDR3. These data belong to a study of OX40 agonist ivuxolimab in advanced cancers. Findings and limits, study-wide: The antigen specificity of the peripheral T cells (those that were expanded) was not determined.

Profiled with immunoSEQ multiplex PCR; TCRdb holds only in-frame clones, not every one. The table includes tens of thousands of clones, 84% detected once. This clonotype was obtained from an adult with an advanced solid tumor such as melanoma, head and neck, liver or kidney cancer. This specimen was CD4+ or CD8+ T cells sorted from blood, taken in a trial of the OX40 agonist ivuxolimab. V usage is TRBV9 and J usage is TRBJ2-3; the match to TRBD2 covers 9 bases. In DNA form, the CDR3 reads TGTGCCAGCAGCGTAGTTAGCGGGAGCGCAGATACGCAGTATTTT. Its protein is CASSVVSGSADTQYF. Full variable domain (remainder filled in from reference TRBV9 and TRBJ2-3): DSGVTQTPKHLITATGQRVTLRCSPRSGDLSVYWYQQSLDQGLQFLIQYYNGEERAKGNILERFSAQQFPDLHSELNLSSLELGDSALYFCASSVVSGSADTQYFGPGTRLTVL.